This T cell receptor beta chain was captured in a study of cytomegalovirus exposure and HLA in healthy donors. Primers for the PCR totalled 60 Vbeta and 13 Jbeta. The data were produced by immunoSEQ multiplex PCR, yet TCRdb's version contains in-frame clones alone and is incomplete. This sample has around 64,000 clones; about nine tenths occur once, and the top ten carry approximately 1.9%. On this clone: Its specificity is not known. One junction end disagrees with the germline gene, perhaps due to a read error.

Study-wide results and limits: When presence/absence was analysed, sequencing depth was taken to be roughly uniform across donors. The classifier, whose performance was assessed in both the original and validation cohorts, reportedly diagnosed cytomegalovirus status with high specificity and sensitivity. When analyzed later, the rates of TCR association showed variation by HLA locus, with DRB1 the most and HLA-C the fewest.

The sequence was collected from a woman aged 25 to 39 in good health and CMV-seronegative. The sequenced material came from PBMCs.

For the CDR3, the DNA is TGTTCCAGCAGCTTGGTGACATCTCATCTCCTAGCCAAAAACATTCAGTACTTC. Its translation is CSSSLVTSHLLAKNIQYF. The chain carries TRBV7-9 and TRBJ2-4, with D uncertain. The V gene's germline CDR1 is SEHNR and CDR2 FQNEAQ (reference sequence). This CDR3 spans 18 amino acids.